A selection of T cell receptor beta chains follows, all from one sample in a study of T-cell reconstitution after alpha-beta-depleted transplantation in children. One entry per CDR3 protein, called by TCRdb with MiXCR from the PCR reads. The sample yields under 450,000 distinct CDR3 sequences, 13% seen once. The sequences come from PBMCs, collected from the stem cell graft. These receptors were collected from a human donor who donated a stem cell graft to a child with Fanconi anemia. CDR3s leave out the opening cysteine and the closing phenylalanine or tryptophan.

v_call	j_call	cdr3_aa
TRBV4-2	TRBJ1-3	ASSQDLASGNTIY
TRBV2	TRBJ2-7	ASSETTDYEQY
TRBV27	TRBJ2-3	ASSLSKGRSTDTQY
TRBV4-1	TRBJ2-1	ASSTRLAGPNEQF
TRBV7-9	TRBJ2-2	ATLSGLPNTGELF
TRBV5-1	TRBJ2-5	ASSFGDRDQETQY
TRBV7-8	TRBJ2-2	ASSLGRGAVTGELF
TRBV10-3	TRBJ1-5	AISESVPNQPQH
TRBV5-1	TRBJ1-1	ASSLGTTGWDEAF
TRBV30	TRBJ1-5	AWSGTTVLVGNQPQH
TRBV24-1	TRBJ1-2	APLSSNRGGYT
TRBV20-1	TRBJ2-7	SASSFGQGSHEQY
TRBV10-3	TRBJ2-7	AISTGTALYEQY
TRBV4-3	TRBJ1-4	ASSSRTRFEKLF
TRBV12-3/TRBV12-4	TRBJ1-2	ASSRGHVNYGYT
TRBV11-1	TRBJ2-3	ASSLSSYTDTQY
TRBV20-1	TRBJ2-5	SAYSPSAQETQY
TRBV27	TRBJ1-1	ASKGDALGTEAF
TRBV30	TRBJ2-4	AAGSGAQY
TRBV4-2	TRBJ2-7	ASSQDPGTASYEQY
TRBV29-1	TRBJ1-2	SVGHQLSGGYT
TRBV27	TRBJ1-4	ASSVQGFGYNEKLF
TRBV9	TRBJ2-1	ASSASADRNNEQF
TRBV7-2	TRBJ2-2	ASSLVRVPGGELF
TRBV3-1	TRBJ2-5	ASSPGQVKETQY
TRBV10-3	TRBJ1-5	AISESVGENSNQPQH
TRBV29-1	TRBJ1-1	SVEDRVDTEAF
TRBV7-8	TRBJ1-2	ASSLDRAHYGYT
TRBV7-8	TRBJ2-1	ASSLLGLAGYNEQF
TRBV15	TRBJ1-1	ATSRELGVVVKAF
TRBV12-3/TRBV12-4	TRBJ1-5	ASSLEGPNQPQH
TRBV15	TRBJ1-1	ATSRRLNTEAF
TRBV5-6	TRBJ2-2	ASSLWRGLNTGELF
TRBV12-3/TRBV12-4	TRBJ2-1	ASSDLRTSGNNEQF
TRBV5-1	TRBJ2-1	ASSDRSTGRNEQF
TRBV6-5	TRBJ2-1	ASSYSDRPGGSYNEQF
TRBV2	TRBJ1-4	ASMRGRGDEKLF
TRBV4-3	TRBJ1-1	ASSQGSGLAF
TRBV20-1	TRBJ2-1	SAATVLVSYNEQF
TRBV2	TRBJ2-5	ASRRDEVAGTETQY
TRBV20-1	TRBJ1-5	SARERQGQQPQH
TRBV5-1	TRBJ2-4	ASSPAGSYKY
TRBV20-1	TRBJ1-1	SAEPGQGARTEAF
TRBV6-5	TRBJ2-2	ASSYSIGTGGTGELF
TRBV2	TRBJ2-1	AAGGWEQF
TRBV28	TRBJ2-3	ASSIQAGGTDTQY